This TCR beta chain was recovered during a study of T-cell reconstitution after alpha-beta-depleted transplantation in children. Study-level findings and limits: Most T-cell counts and diversity one year after the transplant came from T cells that were newly produced. As was reported, about two months after transplant, alpha-beta T cells came from several hundred expanded graft clones. At day 60, the high TCRbeta diversity found in some patients originated from recipient T cells and thymic progenitors that had survived.

Worth noting for this clonotype: Its antigen is unidentified.

Unique molecular identifiers tagged the TCRbeta library. TCRdb fed the PCR reads into MiXCR, producing one record per CDR3 protein. The sample lists 700,000 to 850,000 distinct CDR3 sequences, 16% occurring once. This CDR3 has 13 residues. Deletions cut 2 bases from V and 8 bases from J, with 12 bases between. Germline V gene sequence: CDR1 MGHRA, CDR2 YSYEKL. The V and J genes are TRBV4-1 and TRBJ1-1; D call uncertain. Sequencing was performed on PBMCs, mostly from graft donor cells, taken 360 days after TCRalphabeta/CD19-depleted stem cell transplant. The TCR comes from a male patient between 5 and 17 years old who had a stem cell transplant for acute lymphoblastic leukemia, so the T cells may come from the graft donor. The CDR3 loop is CASSQSPKEEAFF. The CDR3, as DNA: TGCGCCAGCAGCCAATCCCCGAAAGAAGAAGCTTTCTTT.